Following are 11 T cell receptor beta chains from one sample sequenced in a study of shared clonotypes between healthy human individuals (dated by TCRdb to the early 2020s). The library was generated by the immunoSEQ multiplex PCR assay. In its TCRdb copy, this immuneACCESS table keeps in-frame sequences only and misses some clones. Where compared with another copy, unresolved V genes explain less than half of these, and the others have no known cause. This sample lists about 960,000 clones; roughly 72% were detected once. Around 1.5% of the sample lies in the top ten. Source material: memory CD4+ T cells sorted from blood. Taken with the paper, the label for cell subset or site translates to: CD45RA-negative fraction. The receptors here all came from a man in his late teens or twenties in good health.

The V call is TRBV18, the J call TRBJ2-6; D gene uncertain. This CDR3 comprises 16 residues. Germline V lookup: CDR1 KGHSH, CDR2 LQKENI. Trimming removed 0 bases at V and 1 base at J, with 7 bases between. The chain's CDR3 is CASSPPGLSGANVLTF. As DNA, the CDR3 is TGTGCCAGCTCACCACCTGGGTTATCTGGGGCCAACGTCCTGACTTTC.

This clone was detected ten times or more. This sequence joins TRBV2 and TRBJ1-1; D might be TRBD1 (5 bases). Germline CDR1 is SNHLY and CDR2 is FYNNEI. V was trimmed by 1 base and J by 1 base, leaving 13 bases between them. The CDR3 is 16 residues long. CDR3: CASSEGYGQGNTEAFF. The CDR3 DNA follows: TGTGCCAGCAGTGAAGGGTATGGGCAGGGGAACACTGAAGCTTTCTTT.

As concerns this clone: This clone may be a read error of a much larger clone one base away. The gene calls are TRBV5-4 and TRBJ2-3; a weak D match, TRBD1 (6 bases). Germline CDR1 SGHNT, CDR2 YYREEE (reference sequence). The CDR3 sequence is 14 residues long. Trimming pared 0 bases from V and 2 bases from J, leaving 7 bases between. The CDR3 loop reads CASSLGQVTDTQYF. In nucleotides, the CDR3 is TGTGCCAGCAGCTTGGGACAGGTCACAGATACGCAGTATTTT.

This clone was detected once. The rearrangement joins TRBV11-2 to TRBJ2-1; D is perhaps TRBD1 (5 bases). Germline values: CDR1 SGHAT, CDR2 FQNNGV. V lost 0 bases, J lost 6 bases, and 12 bases lay in between. This CDR3 spans 15 amino acids. The CDR3 reads CASSLDISGLNEQFF. The CDR3 coding sequence is TGTGCCAGCAGCTTAGATATTTCAGGGCTCAATGAGCAGTTCTTC.

The CDR3 region has the DNA TGTGCCAGCAGCCTGCCGGGGGGCCGTTATGGCTACACCTTC. Translating gives CASSLPGGRYGYTF. V and J are TRBV5-4 and TRBJ1-2, with D perhaps matching TRBD1 (6 bases). V was shortened by 4 bases and J by 5 bases, with 15 bases between the two germline ends. This CDR3 spans 14 amino acids. Germline-derived CDR1 and CDR2 are SGHNT and YYREEE (reference sequence).

The gene calls are TRBV5-1 and TRBJ2-7, with D possibly being TRBD1 (6 bases). Germline V lookup: CDR1 SGHRS, CDR2 YFSETQ. V lost 6 bases and J 0 bases, leaving 13 bases between the germline ends. CDR3 length: 14 amino acids. CDR3 bases: TGCGCCAGCAACCGACAGGATAGCTCCTACGAGCAGTACTTC. Translating it yields CASNRQDSSYEQYF. Filled out from reference TRBV5-1 and TRBJ2-7, the complete variable domain reads KAGVTQTPRYLIKTRGQQVTLSCSPISGHRSVSWYQQTPGQGLQFLFEYFSETQRNKGNFPGRFSGRQFSNSRSEMNVSTLELGDSALYLCASNRQDSSYEQYFGPGTRLTVT.

The rearrangement uses TRBV2 and TRBJ1-3, with D perhaps TRBD1 (6 bases). Per the germline V gene, CDR1 is SNHLY and CDR2 is FYNNEI. This CDR3 is built from 15 residues. Trimming left V 6 bases short and J 5 bases short, with 17 bases between. The CDR3 sequence is CASSEVGGNRNTIYF. The CDR3 DNA reads as TGTGCCAGCAGCGAGGTGGGGGGCAATCGAAACACCATATATTTT.

The rearrangement uses TRBV9 and TRBJ2-3; D possibly uses TRBD1 or TRBD2 (5 bases each). The CDR3 spans 15 residues. The V gene's germline CDR1 is SGDLS and CDR2 YYNGEE. V shed 4 bases and J shed 1 base, with 13 bases lying between them. CDR3 in amino acids: CASSPLGDRTDTQYF. DNA for the CDR3: TGTGCCAGCAGCCCTTTGGGGGACCGCACAGATACGCAGTATTTT.

The chain employs TRBV2 and TRBJ2-1; no clear D. Germline CDR1 is SNHLY and CDR2 is FYNNEI. The V end lost 6 bases, the J end lost 10 bases, and 22 bases lay between the germline ends. The CDR3 totals 15 residues. CDR3: CASSVRHLPSIEQFF. The CDR3 region has the DNA TGTGCCAGCAGCGTAAGGCATCTCCCCTCTATAGAGCAGTTCTTC.

In this sample, this clone turned up a few times. The rearrangement links TRBV12-5 to TRBJ2-3; either TRBD1 or TRBD2 may supply D (6 bases each). The germline CDR1 and CDR2 sequences are LGHNT and FRNRAP. There are 16 residues in the CDR3. Trimming pared 4 bases from V and 2 bases from J, leaving 16 bases between. The CDR3 loop is CASGSPQGLHTDTQYF. As DNA, the CDR3 is TGTGCTAGTGGTTCCCCACAGGGACTCCACACAGATACGCAGTATTTT.

This clone appeared a few times. The chain recombines TRBV6-1 with TRBJ1-1, with no clear D. The germline gives CDR1 MNHNS, CDR2 SASEGT. Deletions cut 6 bases from V and 0 bases from J, with 11 bases between. CDR3 length: 14 amino acids. CDR3 in DNA: TGTGCCAGCAGAGCCGGTCCGTTGAACACTGAAGCTTTCTTT. Its translation is CASRAGPLNTEAFF.